The TCR beta chain described here comes from a study of PD-1 blockade in classical Hodgkin lymphoma. With V trimmed by 2 bases and J by 8 bases, 5 bases remained unmatched. Germline CDR1 and CDR2: SEHNR and FQNEAQ (reference sequence). The CDR3 consists of 15 residues. General study findings and limits: Baseline TCR diversity was reportedly lower in newly diagnosed patients than in healthy donors. It was reported as lower still in relapsed/refractory patients. CD4+ TCR diversity rose significantly by C4D1, and CD8+ TCR diversity did not. Diversity similar to that of newly diagnosed patients was seen at baseline in complete responders.

As for this clone: Its specificity is unknown.

All trial patients relapsed after autologous stem cell transplantation. Complete response, partial response or progressive disease constituted the best response categories observed. Here immunoSEQ multiplex PCR was the method, and the copy in TCRdb shows in-frame clones only, minus some. Here the sample spans about 11,000 clones, roughly three quarters being singletons. The rearrangement uses TRBV7-9 and TRBJ2-1, with TRBD2 matching 11 bases. The sample in question was peripheral blood mononuclear cells (PBMCs), obtained at baseline. The clonotype comes from a human donor with classical Hodgkin lymphoma. CDR3 sequence reads: CASSLLLAGADEQFF. CDR3 sequence (DNA): TGTGCCAGCAGCTTATTACTAGCGGGGGCCGATGAGCAGTTCTTC.